This T cell receptor beta chain was found in a study of PD-1 blockade in classical Hodgkin lymphoma. Regarding the study as a whole: It was among complete responders that baseline diversity resembled that of newly diagnosed patients. Healthy donors were reported to have higher baseline TCR diversity than newly diagnosed patients. CD4+ TCR diversity climbed significantly by C4D1, unlike CD8+ TCR diversity. Causes of the repertoire differences remain undefined, possibly disease activity or prior therapy.

With respect to this clone: Its antigen is currently unknown.

The CDR3 is 14 residues long. Germline lookup yields CDR1 SGHRS and CDR2 YFSETQ. Trimming took off 0 bases at V and 4 bases at J, with 9 bases between the two ends. Sequencing used immunoSEQ multiplex PCR; TCRdb keeps in-frame clones, though not all of them. Of roughly 10,000 clones listed, around four fifths are singletons. Time point in this sample: cycle 4 day 1 (C4D1), after less than 7 weeks of nivolumab. Each patient experienced a relapse that followed autologous stem cell transplantation, and brentuximab vedotin exposure varied. The study purified CD4+ T cells from thawed PBMCs using magnetic negative selection.

Sequenced here: CD4+ T cells from blood, sampled before the fourth cycle of nivolumab. The J gene is TRBJ2-3, the V gene TRBV5-1, with TRBD1 as a possible D gene (6 bases). The receptor was derived from a human donor with classical Hodgkin lymphoma. The CDR3 nucleotides read TGCGCCAGCAGCTTGGACAGGGAGTCAGATACGCAGTATTTT. Protein sequence: CASSLDRESDTQYF.